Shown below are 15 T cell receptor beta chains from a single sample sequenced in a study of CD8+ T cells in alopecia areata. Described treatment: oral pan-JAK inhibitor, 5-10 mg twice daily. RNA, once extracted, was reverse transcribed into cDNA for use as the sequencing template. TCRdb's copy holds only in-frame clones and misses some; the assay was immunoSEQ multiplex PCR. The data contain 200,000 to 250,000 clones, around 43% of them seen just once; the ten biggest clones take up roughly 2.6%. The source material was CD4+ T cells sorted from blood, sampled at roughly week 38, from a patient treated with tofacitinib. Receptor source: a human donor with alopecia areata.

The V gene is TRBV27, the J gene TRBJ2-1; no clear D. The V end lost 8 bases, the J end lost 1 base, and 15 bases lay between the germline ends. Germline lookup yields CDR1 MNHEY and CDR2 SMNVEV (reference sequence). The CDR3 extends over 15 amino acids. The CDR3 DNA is TGTGCCAGCGCGATTAGTGTGGTGTCCTACAATGAGCAGTTCTTC. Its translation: CASAISVVSYNEQFF.

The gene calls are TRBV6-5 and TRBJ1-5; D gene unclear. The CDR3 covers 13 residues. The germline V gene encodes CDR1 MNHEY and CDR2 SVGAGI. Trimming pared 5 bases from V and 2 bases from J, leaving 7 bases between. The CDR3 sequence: CASSETRNQPQHF. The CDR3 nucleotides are TGTGCCAGCAGTGAGACACGCAATCAGCCCCAGCATTTT.

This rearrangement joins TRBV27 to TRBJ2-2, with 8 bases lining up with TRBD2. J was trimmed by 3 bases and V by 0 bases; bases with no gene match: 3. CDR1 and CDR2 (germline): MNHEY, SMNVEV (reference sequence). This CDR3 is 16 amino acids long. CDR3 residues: CASSLSGTRDTGELFF. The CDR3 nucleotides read TGTGCCAGCAGTTTATCGGGGACTAGGGACACCGGGGAGCTGTTTTTT.

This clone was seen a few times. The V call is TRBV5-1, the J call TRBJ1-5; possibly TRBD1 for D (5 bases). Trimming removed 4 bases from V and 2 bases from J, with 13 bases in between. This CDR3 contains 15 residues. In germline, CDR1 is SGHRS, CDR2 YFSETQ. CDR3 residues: CASSATGGGNQPQHF. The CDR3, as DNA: TGCGCCAGCAGCGCCACAGGAGGTGGCAATCAGCCCCAGCATTTT.

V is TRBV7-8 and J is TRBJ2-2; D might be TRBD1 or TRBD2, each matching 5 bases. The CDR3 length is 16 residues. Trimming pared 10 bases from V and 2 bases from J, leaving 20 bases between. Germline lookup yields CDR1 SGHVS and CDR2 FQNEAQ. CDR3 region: CATGARGTTNTGELFF. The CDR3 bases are TGTGCCACAGGAGCCAGAGGGACCACTAACACCGGGGAGCTGTTTTTT.

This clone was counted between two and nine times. CDR3 region: CASSPMGPSYNEQFF. The CDR3 DNA reads as TGTGCCAGCAGCCCTATGGGGCCCTCCTACAATGAGCAGTTCTTC. This sequence joins TRBV11-2 and TRBJ2-1; tentatively, D is TRBD1 (5 bases). V was trimmed by 5 bases and J by 0 bases, leaving 11 bases between them. There are 15 residues in the CDR3. Looked up from germline, CDR1 is SGHAT and CDR2 is FQNNGV.

As DNA, the CDR3 is TGCGCCAGCATGATCGGCGGGACAGGCGCCGATCGGATATATGGCTACACCTTC. Residues: CASMIGGTGADRIYGYTF. The chain combines TRBV5-1 with TRBJ1-2, with 8 bases fitting TRBD1. Trimming took 6 bases from V and 5 from J; bases not matched to a gene: 21. Germline V CDR1 and CDR2: SGHRS, YFSETQ. CDR3 length: 18 amino acids.

The CDR3 sequence is CASSQESALDEQYF. The CDR3 DNA reads TGTGCCAGCAGCCAAGAAAGCGCCCTAGACGAGCAGTACTTC. The V gene is TRBV4-2, the J gene TRBJ2-7; no clear D. Germline V gene sequence: CDR1 LGHNA, CDR2 YNFKEQ. The CDR3 covers 14 residues. With 0 bases removed from V and 5 bases from J, the gap between germline ends came to 11 bases.

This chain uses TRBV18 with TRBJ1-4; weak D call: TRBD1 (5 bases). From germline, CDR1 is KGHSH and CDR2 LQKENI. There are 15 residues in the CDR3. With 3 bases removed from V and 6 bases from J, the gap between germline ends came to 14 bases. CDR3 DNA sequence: TGTGCCAGCTCACCTTGGCAGGGAAGGCATGAAAAACTGTTTTTT. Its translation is CASSPWQGRHEKLFF.

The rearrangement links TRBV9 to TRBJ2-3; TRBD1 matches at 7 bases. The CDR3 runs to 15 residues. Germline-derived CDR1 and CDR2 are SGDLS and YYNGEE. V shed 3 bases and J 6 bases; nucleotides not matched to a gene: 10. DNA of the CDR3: TGTGCCAGCAGCGACGGGACAGCCCGCCCGGATACGCAGTATTTT. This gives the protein CASSDGTARPDTQYF. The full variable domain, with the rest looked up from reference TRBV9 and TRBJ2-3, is DSGVTQTPKHLITATGQRVTLRCSPRSGDLSVYWYQQSLDQGLQFLIQYYNGEERAKGNILERFSAQQFPDLHSELNLSSLELGDSALYFCASSDGTARPDTQYFGPGTRLTVL.

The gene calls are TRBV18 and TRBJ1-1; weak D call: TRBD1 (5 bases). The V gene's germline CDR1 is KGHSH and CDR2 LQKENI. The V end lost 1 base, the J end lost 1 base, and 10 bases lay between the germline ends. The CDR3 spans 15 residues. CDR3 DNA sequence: TGTGCCAGCTCACCACGGGGGAAGGGGAACACTGAAGCTTTCTTT. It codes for CASSPRGKGNTEAFF.

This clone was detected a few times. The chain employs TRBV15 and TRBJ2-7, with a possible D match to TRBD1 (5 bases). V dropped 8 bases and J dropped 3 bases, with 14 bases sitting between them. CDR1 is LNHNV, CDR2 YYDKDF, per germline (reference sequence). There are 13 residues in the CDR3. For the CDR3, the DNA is TGTGCCACCGCGCCGCAGGGTGGCTACGAGCAGTACTTC. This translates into CATAPQGGYEQYF.

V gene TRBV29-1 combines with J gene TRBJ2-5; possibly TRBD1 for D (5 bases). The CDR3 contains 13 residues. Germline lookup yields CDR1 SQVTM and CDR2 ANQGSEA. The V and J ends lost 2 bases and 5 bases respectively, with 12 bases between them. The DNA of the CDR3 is TGCAGCGTTGAACGAATAAAGGGGGAGACCCAGTACTTC. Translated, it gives CSVERIKGETQYF. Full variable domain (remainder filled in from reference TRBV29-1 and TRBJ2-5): SAVISQKPSRDICQRGTSLTIQCQVDSQVTMMFWYRQQPGQSLTLIATANQGSEATYESGFVIDKFPISRPNLTFSTLTVSNMSPEDSSIYLCSVERIKGETQYFGPGTRLLVL.

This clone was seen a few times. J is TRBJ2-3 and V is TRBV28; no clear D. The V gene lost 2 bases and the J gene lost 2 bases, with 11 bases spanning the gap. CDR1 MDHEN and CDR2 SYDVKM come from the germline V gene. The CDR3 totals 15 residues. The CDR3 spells CASSLRGLFTDTQYF. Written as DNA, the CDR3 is TGTGCCAGCAGTTTACGCGGCCTCTTCACAGATACGCAGTATTTT.

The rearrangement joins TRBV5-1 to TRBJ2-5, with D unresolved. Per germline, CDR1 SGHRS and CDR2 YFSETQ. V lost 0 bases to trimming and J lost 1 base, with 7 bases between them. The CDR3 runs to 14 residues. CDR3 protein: CASSLGWTQETQYF. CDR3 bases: TGCGCCAGCAGCTTGGGCTGGACCCAAGAGACCCAGTACTTC.